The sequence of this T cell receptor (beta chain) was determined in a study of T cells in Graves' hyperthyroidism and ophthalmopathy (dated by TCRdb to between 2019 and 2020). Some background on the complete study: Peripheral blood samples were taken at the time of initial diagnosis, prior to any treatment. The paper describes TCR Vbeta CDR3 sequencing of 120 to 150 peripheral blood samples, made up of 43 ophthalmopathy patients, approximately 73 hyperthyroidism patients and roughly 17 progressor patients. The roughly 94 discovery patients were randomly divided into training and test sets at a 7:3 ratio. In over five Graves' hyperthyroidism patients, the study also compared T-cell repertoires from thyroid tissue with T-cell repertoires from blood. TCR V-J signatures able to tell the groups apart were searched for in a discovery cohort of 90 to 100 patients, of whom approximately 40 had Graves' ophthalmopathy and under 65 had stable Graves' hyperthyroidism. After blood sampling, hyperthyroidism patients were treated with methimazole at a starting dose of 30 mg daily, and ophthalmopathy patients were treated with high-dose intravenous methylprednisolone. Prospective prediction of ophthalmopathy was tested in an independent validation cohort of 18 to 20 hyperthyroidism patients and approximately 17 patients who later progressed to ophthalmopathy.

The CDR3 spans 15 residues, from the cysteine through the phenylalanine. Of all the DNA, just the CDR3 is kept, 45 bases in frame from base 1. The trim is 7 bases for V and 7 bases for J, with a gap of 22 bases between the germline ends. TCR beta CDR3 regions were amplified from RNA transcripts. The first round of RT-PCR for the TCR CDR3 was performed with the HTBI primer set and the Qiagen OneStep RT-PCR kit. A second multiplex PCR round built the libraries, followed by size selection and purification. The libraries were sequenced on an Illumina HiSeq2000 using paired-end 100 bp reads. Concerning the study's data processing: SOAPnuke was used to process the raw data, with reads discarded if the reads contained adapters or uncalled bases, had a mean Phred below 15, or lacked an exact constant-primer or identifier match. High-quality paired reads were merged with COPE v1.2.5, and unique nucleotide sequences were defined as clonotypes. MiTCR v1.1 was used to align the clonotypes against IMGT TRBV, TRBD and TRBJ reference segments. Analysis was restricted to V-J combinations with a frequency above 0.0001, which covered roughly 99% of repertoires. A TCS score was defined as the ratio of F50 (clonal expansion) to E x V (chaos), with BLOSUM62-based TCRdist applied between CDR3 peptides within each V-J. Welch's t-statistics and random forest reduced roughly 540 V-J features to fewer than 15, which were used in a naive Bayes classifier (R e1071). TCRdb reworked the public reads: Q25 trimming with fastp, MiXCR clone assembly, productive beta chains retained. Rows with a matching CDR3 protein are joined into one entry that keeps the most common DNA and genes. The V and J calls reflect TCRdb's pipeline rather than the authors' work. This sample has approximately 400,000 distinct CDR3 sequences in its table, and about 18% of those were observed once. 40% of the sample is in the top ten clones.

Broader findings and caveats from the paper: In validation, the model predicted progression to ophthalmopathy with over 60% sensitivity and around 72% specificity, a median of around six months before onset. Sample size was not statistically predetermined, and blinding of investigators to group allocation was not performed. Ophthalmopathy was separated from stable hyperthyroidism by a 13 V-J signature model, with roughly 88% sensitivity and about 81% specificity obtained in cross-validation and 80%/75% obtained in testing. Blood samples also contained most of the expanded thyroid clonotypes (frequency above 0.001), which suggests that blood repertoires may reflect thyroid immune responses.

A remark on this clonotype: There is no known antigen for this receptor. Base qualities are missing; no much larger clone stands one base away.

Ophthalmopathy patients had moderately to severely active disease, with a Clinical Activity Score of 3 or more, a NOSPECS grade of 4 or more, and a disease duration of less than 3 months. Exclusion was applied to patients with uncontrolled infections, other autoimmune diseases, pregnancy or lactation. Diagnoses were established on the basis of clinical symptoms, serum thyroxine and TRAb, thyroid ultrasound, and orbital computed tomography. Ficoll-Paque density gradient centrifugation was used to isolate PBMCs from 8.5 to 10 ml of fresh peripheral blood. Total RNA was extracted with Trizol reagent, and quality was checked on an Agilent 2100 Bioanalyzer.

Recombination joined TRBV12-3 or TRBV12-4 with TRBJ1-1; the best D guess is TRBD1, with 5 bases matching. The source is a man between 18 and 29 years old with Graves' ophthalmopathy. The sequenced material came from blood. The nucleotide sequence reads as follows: TGTGCCAGCACTCCTCGGGGCAGACGAACAGGTGAAGCTTTCTTT. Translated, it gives CASTPRGRRTGEAFF.